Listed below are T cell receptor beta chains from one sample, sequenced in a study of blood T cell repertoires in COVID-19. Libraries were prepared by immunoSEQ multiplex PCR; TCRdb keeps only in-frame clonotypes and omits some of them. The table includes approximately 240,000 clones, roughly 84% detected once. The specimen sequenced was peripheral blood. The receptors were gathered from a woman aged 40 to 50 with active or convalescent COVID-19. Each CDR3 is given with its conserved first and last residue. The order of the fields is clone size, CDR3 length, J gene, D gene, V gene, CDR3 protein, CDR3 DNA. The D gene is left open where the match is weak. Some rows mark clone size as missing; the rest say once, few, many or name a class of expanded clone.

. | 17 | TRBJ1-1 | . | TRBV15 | CATSRDPMGASNTEAFF | TGTGCCACCAGCAGAGACCCCATGGGGGCGTCGAACACTGAAGCTTTCTTT
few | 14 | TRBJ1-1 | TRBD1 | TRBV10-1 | CASSETGEETEAFF | TGCGCCAGCAGTGAGACAGGGGAAGAAACTGAAGCTTTCTTT
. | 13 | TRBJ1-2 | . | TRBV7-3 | CASSPDKNYGYTF | TGTGCCAGCAGCCCCGACAAGAACTATGGCTACACCTTC
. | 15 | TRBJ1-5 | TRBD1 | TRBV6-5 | CASRGGQGLKQPQHF | TGTGCCAGCAGGGGGGGACAGGGGCTGAAACAGCCCCAGCATTTT
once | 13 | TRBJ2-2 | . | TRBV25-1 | CASMQDVPGELFF | TGTGCCAGCATGCAGGATGTTCCGGGGGAGCTGTTTTTT
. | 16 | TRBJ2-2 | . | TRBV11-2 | CASSRNLAPNTGELFF | TGTGCCAGCAGCCGAAACCTAGCCCCGAACACCGGGGAGCTGTTTTTT
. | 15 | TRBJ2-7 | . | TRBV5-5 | CASSLVVQGWDEQYF | TGTGCCAGCAGCTTGGTGGTTCAGGGGTGGGACGAGCAGTACTTC
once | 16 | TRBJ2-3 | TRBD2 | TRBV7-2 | CASSDKPGLGTDTQYF | TGTGCCAGCAGCGACAAACCGGGACTAGGTACAGATACGCAGTATTTT
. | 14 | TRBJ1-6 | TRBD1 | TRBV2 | CASRTGAPNSPLHF | TGTGCCAGCAGGACAGGGGCCCCCAATTCACCCCTCCACTTT
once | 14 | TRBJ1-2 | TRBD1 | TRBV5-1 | CASSLDRGGDGYTF | TGCGCCAGCAGCTTAGACAGGGGCGGGGATGGCTACACCTTC
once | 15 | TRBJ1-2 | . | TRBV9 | CASSPSAGTPYGYTF | TGTGCCAGCAGCCCGTCCGCCGGGACACCATATGGCTACACCTTC
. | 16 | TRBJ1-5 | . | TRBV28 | CASSLSLLYSNQPQHF | TGTGCCAGCAGTTTGTCCTTACTTTATAGCAATCAGCCCCAGCATTTT
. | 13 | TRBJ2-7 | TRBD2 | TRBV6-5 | CASSLAGGQGQYF | TGTGCCAGCTCGCTAGCGGGGGGCCAGGGGCAGTACTTC
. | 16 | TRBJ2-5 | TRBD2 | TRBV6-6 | CASSSPGGGALETQYF | TGTGCCAGCAGTTCACCGGGAGGGGGGGCCTTGGAGACCCAGTACTTC
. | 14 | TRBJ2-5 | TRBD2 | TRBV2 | CASKRTSTEETQYF | TGTGCCAGCAAGAGGACTAGTACCGAAGAGACCCAGTACTTC
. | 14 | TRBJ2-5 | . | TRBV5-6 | CASSLSGAGETQYF | TGTGCCAGCAGCTTGTCAGGGGCGGGAGAGACCCAGTACTTC
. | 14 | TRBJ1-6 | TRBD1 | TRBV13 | CASSLSGGKAPLHF | TGTGCCAGCAGCTTATCAGGGGGCAAAGCACCCCTCCACTTT
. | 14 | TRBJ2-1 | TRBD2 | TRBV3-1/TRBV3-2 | CASSPPSGGSEQFF | TGTGCCAGCAGCCCCCCTAGCGGGGGGTCAGAGCAGTTCTTC
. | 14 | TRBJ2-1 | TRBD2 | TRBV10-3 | CAISEREGGNEQFF | TGTGCCATCAGTGAACGGGAGGGGGGCAATGAGCAGTTCTTC
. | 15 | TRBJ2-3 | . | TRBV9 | CASSVVVAGTDTQYF | TGTGCCAGCAGCGTAGTGGTAGCGGGCACAGATACGCAGTATTTT
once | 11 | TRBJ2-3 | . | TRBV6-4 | CASRGADTQYF | TGTGCCAGCAGGGGGGCGGATACGCAGTATTTT
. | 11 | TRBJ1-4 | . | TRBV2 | CASSPVGQLFF | TGTGCCAGCAGTCCGGTGGGGCAACTGTTTTTT
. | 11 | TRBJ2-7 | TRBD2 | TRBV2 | CVRGGSYEQYF | TGTGTTCGGGGGGGCTCCTACGAGCAGTACTTC
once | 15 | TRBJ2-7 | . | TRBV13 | CASSLGGAGSYEQYF | TGTGCCAGCAGCTTAGGGGGGGCCGGCTCCTACGAGCAGTACTTC
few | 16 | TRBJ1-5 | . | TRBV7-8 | CASSLGSGRSNQPQHF | TGTGCCAGCAGCTTAGGGTCGGGGAGAAGCAATCAGCCCCAGCATTTT
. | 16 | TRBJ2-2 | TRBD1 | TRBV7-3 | CASSYRTGGLTGELFF | TGTGCCAGCAGCTACCGGACAGGGGGCCTCACCGGGGAGCTGTTTTTT
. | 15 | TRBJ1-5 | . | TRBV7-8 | CASSLGPGENQPQHF | TGTGCCAGCAGCTTGGGTCCGGGAGAGAATCAGCCCCAGCATTTT
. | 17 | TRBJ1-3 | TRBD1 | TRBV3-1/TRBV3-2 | CASSQASVTGGRNTIYF | TGTGCCAGCAGCCAAGCCTCCGTGACAGGGGGCAGAAACACCATATATTTT
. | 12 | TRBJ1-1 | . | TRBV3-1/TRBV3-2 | CASSPPGKGAFF | TGTGCCAGCAGCCCGCCGGGGAAGGGAGCTTTCTTT
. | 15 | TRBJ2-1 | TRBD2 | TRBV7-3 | CASSLIAGGGNEQFF | TGTGCCAGCAGCTTAATTGCGGGGGGAGGCAATGAGCAGTTCTTC
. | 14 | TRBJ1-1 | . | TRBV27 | CASSFGGGNSVAFF | TGTGCCAGCAGTTTCGGCGGGGGGAATAGCGTAGCTTTCTTT
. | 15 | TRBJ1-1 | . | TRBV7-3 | CASSAGGLMNTEAFF | TGTGCCAGCAGCGCCGGGGGGTTGATGAACACTGAAGCTTTCTTT
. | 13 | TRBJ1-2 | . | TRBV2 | CASSDPANYGYTF | TGTGCCAGCAGTGACCCGGCTAACTATGGCTACACCTTC
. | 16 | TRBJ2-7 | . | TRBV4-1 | CASSQVMAPGSYEQYF | TGCGCCAGCAGCCAAGTGATGGCTCCAGGTTCCTACGAGCAGTACTTC
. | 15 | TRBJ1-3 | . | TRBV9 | CASSAGEISGNTIYF | TGTGCCAGCAGCGCGGGGGAAATCTCTGGAAACACCATATATTTT
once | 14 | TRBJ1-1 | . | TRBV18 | CASSLQSQNTEAFF | TGTGCCAGCTCCTTACAATCACAGAACACTGAAGCTTTCTTT
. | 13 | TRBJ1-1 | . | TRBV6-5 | CASSQGRETEAFF | TGTGCCAGCAGCCAGGGGCGAGAAACTGAAGCTTTCTTT
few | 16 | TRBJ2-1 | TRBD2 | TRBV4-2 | CASSQVASGGSPEQFF | TGTGCCAGCAGCCAAGTGGCTAGCGGGGGGTCCCCGGAGCAGTTCTTC
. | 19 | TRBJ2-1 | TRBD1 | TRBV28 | CASSFGAVGQIITYNEQFF | TGTGCCAGCAGTTTTGGGGCCGTGGGACAGATTATTACCTACAATGAGCAGTTCTTC
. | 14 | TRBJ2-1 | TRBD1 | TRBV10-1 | CASSEGTGLGEQFF | TGCGCCAGCAGTGAAGGGACAGGGTTAGGTGAGCAGTTCTTC
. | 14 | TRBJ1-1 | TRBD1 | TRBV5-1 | CASSIIQGNGEAFF | TGCGCCAGCAGCATTATACAGGGGAACGGTGAAGCTTTCTTT
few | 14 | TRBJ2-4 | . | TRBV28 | CASSRQSNPNIQYF | TGTGCCAGCAGCAGGCAGTCTAATCCAAACATTCAGTACTTC
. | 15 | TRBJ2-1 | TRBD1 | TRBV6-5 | CASSYSGTVYNEQFF | TGTGCCAGCAGTTATAGTGGGACAGTCTACAATGAGCAGTTCTTC
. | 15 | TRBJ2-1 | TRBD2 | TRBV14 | CASSRLAGVSNEQFF | TGTGCCAGCAGCCGACTAGCGGGGGTATCCAATGAGCAGTTCTTC
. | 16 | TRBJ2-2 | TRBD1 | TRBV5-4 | CASRPGTGENTGELFF | TGTGCCAGCAGGCCCGGGACAGGGGAAAACACCGGGGAGCTGTTTTTT
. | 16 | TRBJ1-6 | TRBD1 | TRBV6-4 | CASSDPTRGRGSPLHF | TGTGCCAGCAGTGACCCCACCAGGGGGCGGGGGTCACCCCTCCACTTT
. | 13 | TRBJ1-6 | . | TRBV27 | CASTYSVGAPLHF | TGTGCCAGCACCTATTCCGTGGGCGCACCCCTCCACTTT
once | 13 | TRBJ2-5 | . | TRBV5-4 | CAGGGSVQETQYF | TGTGCAGGCGGCGGATCGGTCCAAGAGACCCAGTACTTC
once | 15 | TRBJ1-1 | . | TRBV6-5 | CASNSRFRVGTEAFF | TGTGCCAGCAACTCCCGGTTCAGGGTGGGCACTGAAGCTTTCTTT
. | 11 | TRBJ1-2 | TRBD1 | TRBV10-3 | CAGQDYYGYTF | TGTGCCGGACAGGACTACTATGGCTACACCTTC